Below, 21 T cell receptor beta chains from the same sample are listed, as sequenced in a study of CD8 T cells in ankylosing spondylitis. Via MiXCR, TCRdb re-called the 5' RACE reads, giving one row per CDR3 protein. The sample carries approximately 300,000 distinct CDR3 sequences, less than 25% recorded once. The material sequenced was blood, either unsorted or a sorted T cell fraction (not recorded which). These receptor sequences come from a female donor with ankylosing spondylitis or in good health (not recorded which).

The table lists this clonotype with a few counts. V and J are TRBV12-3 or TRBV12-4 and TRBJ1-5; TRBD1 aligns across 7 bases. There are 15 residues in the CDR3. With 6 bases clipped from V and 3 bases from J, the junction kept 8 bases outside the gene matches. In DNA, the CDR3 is TGTGCCAGCAGAAAAAGACAGGGTGTCAATCAGCCCCAGCATTTT. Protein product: CASRKRQGVNQPQHF.

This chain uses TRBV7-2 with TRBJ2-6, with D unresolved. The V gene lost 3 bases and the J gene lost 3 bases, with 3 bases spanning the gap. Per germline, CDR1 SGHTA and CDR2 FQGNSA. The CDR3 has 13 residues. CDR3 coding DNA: TGTGCCAGCAGCTTTTATGGGGCCAACGTCCTGACTTTC. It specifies CASSFYGANVLTF.

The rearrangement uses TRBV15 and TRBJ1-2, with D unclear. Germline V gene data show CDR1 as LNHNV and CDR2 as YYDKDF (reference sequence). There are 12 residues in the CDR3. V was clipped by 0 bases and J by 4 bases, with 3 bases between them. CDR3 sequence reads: CATSRERYGYTF. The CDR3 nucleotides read TGTGCCACCAGCAGAGAGCGCTATGGCTACACCTTC.

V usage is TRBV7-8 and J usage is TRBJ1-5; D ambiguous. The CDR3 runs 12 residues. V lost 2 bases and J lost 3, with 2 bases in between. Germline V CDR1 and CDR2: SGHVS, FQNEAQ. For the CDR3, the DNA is TGTGCCAGCAGCTTACTCAATCAGCCCCAGCATTTT. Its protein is CASSLLNQPQHF.

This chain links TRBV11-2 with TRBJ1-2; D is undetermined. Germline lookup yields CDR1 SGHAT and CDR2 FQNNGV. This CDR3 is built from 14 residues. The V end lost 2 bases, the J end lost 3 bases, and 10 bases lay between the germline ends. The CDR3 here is CASSLTGVDYGYTF. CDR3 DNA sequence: TGTGCCAGCAGCTTAACGGGCGTCGACTATGGCTACACCTTC.

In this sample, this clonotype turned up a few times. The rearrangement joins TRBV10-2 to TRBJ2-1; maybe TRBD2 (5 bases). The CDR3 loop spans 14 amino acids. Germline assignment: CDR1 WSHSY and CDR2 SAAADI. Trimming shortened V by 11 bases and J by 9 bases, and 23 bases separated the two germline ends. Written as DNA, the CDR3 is TGCGCCTCAACCCCGTCGGGCCGGAGCGGTGAGCAGTTCTTC. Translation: CASTPSGRSGEQFF.

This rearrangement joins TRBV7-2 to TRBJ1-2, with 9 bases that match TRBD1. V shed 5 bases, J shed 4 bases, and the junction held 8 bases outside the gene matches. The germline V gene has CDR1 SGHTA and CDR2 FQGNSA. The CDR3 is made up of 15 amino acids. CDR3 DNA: TGTGCCAGCAGCCCGAACAGGGGGCTGGGCTATGGCTACACCTTC. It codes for CASSPNRGLGYGYTF.

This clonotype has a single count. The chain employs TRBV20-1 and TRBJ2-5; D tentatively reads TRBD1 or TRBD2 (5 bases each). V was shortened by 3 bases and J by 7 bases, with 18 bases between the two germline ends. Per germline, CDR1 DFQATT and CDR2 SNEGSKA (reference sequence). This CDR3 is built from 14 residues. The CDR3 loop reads CSASVMGTEGTQYF. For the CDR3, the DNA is TGCAGTGCTAGCGTTATGGGGACCGAAGGGACCCAGTACTTC.

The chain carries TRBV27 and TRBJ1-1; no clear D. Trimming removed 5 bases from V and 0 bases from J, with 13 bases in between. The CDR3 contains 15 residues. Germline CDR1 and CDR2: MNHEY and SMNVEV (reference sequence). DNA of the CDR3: TGTGCCAGCAGTCCAAACCCGGGAATGAACACTGAAGCTTTCTTT. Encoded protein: CASSPNPGMNTEAFF.

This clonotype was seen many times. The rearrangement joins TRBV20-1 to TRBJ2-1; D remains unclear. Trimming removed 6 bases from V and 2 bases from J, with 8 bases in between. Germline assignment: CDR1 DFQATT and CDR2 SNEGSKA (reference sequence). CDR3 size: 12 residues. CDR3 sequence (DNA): TGCAGTGCAGGCGGTCCCTACAATGAGCAGTTCTTC. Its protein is CSAGGPYNEQFF.

CDR3 in DNA: TGCAGTGCTATCTGGGTTGCCCAAACGAGTGAAGCTTTCTTT. As protein: CSAIWVAQTSEAFF. The J gene is TRBJ1-1, the V gene TRBV20-1; no definite D call. The V end lost 4 bases, the J end lost 7 bases, and 19 bases lay between the germline ends. CDR3 size: 14 residues. Germline V gives CDR1 DFQATT, CDR2 SNEGSKA (reference sequence).

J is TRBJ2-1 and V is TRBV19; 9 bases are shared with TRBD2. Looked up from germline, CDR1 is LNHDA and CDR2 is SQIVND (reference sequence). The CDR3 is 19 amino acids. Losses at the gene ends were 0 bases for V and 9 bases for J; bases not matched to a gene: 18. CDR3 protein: CASSIDPSLLAGPRGEQFF. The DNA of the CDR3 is TGTGCCAGTAGTATAGATCCGTCTCTACTAGCGGGTCCCCGGGGTGAGCAGTTCTTC.

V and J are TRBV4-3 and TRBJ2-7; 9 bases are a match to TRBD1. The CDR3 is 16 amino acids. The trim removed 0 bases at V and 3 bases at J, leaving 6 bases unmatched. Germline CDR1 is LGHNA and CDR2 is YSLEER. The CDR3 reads CASSQDTGTGYYEQYF. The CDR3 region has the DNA TGCGCCAGCAGCCAAGACACCGGGACAGGGTACTACGAGCAGTACTTC.

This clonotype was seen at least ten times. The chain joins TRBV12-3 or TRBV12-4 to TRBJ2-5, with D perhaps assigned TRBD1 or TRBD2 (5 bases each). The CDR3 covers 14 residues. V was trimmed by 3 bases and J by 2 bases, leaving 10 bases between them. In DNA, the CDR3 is TGTGCCAGCAGTTTCCCGGGACGGCAAGAGACCCAGTACTTC. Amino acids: CASSFPGRQETQYF.

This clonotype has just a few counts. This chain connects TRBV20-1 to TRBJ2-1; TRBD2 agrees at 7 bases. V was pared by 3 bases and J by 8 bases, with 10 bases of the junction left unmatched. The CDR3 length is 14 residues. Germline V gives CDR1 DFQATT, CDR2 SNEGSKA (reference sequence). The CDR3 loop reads CSARGGGPFDEQFF. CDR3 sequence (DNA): TGCAGTGCTAGGGGGGGAGGGCCGTTCGATGAGCAGTTCTTC.

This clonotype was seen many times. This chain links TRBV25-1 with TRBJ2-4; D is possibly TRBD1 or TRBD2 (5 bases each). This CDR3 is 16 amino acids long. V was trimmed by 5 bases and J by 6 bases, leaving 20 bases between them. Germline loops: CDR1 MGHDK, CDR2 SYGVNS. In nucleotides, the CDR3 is TGTGCCAGCAGTAGTGGCAGGGATGTTGGGAGAAACATTCAGTACTTC. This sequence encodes CASSSGRDVGRNIQYF.

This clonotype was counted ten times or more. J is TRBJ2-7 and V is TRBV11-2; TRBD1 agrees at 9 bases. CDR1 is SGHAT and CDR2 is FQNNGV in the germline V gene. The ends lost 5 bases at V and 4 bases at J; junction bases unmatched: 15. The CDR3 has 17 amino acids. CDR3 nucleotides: TGTGCCAGCAGCCCCATAGACAGGGGGGGGGGAACATACGAGCAGTACTTC. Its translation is CASSPIDRGGGTYEQYF. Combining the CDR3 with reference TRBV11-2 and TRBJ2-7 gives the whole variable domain EAGVAQSPRYKIIEKRQSVAFWCNPISGHATLYWYQQILGQGPKLLIQFQNNGVVDDSQLPKDRFSAERLKGVDSTLKIQPAKLEDSAVYLCASSPIDRGGGTYEQYFGPGTRLTVT.

CDR3 sequence reads: CASSLGQGASYEQYF. CDR3 sequence (DNA): TGCGCCAGCAGCTTGGGACAGGGGGCTTCCTACGAGCAGTACTTC. The J gene is TRBJ2-7, the V gene TRBV5-1, with 10 bases identical to TRBD1. V trimming: 0 bases; J trimming: 1 base; junction bases outside the gene matches: 1. Germline lookup yields CDR1 SGHRS and CDR2 YFSETQ. This CDR3 is 15 amino acids long. The entire variable domain, with the rest obtained from reference TRBV5-1 and TRBJ2-7, is as follows: KAGVTQTPRYLIKTRGQQVTLSCSPISGHRSVSWYQQTPGQGLQFLFEYFSETQRNKGNFPGRFSGRQFSNSRSEMNVSTLELGDSALYLCASSLGQGASYEQYFGPGTRLTVT.

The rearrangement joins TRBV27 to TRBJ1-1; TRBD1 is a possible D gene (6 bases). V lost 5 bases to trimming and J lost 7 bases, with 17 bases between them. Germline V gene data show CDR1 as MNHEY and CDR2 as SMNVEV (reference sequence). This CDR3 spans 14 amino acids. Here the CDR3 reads CASSANREIGEAFF. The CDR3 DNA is TGTGCCAGCAGTGCGAACAGGGAAATTGGTGAAGCTTTCTTT.

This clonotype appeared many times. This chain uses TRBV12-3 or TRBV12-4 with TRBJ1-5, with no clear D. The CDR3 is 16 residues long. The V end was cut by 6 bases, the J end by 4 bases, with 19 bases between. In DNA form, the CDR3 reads TGTGCCAGCAGCTCAGTCGTCTACAGTCGGAATCAGCCCCAGCATTTT. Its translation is CASSSVVYSRNQPQHF.

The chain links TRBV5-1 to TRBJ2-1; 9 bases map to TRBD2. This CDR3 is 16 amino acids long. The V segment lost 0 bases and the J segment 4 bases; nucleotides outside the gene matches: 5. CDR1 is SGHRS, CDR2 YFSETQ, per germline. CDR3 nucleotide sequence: TGCGCCAGCAGCTTGGAGCTAGCGGGAAGGTACAATGAGCAGTTCTTC. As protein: CASSLELAGRYNEQFF.